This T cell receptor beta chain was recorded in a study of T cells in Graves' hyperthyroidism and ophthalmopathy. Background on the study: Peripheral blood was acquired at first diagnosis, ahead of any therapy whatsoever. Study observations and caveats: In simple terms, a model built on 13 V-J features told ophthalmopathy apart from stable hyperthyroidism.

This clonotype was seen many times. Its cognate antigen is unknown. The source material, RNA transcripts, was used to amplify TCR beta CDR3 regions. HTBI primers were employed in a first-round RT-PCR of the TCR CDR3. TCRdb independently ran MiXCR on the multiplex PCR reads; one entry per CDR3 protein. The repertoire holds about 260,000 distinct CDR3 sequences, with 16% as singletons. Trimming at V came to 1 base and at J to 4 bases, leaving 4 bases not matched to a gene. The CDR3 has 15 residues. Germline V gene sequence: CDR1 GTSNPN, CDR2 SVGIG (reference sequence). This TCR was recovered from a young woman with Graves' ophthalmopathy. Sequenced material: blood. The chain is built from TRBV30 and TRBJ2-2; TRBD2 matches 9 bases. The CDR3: CAWSGSGRVTGELFF. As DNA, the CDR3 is TGTGCCTGGAGTGGTAGCGGGAGAGTCACCGGGGAGCTGTTTTTT.